Below, one T cell receptor (beta chain) is given with its context. The antigen is not known. These data originate in a study of Ad26.COV2.S vaccination and SARS-CoV-2 variants. Regarding the study as a whole: Considerable breadth of spike-specific CD8+ and CD4+ T cell responses has reportedly been documented following vaccination. Comparability of non-spike TCR breadth was observed across vaccine and placebo recipients.

TCRdb keeps only in-frame clones here, not all; method: immunoSEQ multiplex PCR. The sample holds about 320,000 clones, around four fifths seen once. Treatment given: about 20 received Ad26.COV2.S at low or high dose, single or two shots; 5 received placebo; per-sample allocation not given. The samples date from day 63 after the first vaccine or placebo injection. The sequence derives from a person aged 18-60 years who received the Ad26.COV2.S COVID-19 vaccine or a placebo. The starting material was peripheral blood, obtained in a trial of Ad26.COV2.S vaccine versus placebo.

For the CDR3, the DNA is TGTGCCAGCGGAGGACTAGACTCACAAGAGACCCAGTACTTC. Translation: CASGGLDSQETQYF. The rearrangement joins TRBV2 to TRBJ2-5; 7 bases match TRBD2. The junction had 8 bases not matched to a gene; V was cut back by 8 bases and J by 2 bases. The CDR3 is 14 amino acids. Looked up from germline, CDR1 is SNHLY and CDR2 is FYNNEI.